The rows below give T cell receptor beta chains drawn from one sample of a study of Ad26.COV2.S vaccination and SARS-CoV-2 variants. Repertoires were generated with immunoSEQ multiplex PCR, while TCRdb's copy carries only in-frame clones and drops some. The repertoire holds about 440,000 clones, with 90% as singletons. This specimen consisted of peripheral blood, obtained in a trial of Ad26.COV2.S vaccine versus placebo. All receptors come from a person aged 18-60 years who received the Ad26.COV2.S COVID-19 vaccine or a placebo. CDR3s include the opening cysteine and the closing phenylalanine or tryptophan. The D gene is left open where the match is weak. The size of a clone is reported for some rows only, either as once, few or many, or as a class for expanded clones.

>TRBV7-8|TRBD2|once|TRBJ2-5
TGTGCCAGCAGCCCCCGAGGACTAGCGGGAGTATCCCAAGAGACCCAGTACTTC
CASSPRGLAGVSQETQYF
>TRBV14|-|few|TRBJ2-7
TGTGCCAGCAGCCAAGATGGGACTTACGAGCAGTACTTC
CASSQDGTYEQYF
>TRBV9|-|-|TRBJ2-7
TGTGCCAGCAGCGTAGGGCCAAAACCATCGGCCTACGAGCAGTACTTC
CASSVGPKPSAYEQYF
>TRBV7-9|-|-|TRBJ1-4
TGTGCCAGCAGCCCATCCTCCGTGGGAGTTGAAAAACTGTTTTTT
CASSPSSVGVEKLFF
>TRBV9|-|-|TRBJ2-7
TGTGCCAGCAGCGTAGTGGTAGGGCGGTACTCCTACGAGCAGTACTTC
CASSVVVGRYSYEQYF
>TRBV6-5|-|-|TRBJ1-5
TGTGCCAGCTGGCGGACAGTCAGCAATCAGCCCCAGCATTTT
CASWRTVSNQPQHF
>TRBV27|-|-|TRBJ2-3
TGTGCCAGCAGTCAGGGGGAGCGGAGGGGTGCAGATACGCAGTATTTT
CASSQGERRGADTQYF
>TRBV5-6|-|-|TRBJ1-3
TGTGCCAGCAGCTTGGGCAGGAACTCTGGAAACACCATATATTTT
CASSLGRNSGNTIYF
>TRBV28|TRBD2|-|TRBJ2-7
TGTGCCAGCACTCCCCCGGGACTAGGCTCCTACGAGCAGTACTTC
CASTPPGLGSYEQYF
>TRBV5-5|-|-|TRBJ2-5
TGTGCCAGCACCTTCGGGGGTAGGGAGACCCAGTACTTC
CASTFGGRETQYF
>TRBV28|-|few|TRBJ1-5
TGTGCCAGCAGTTTTGCTGGGACACGGGATATAGCCCAGCATTTT
CASSFAGTRDIAQHF
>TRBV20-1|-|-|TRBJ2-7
TGCAGTGCTAGTCTTCCTTACGAGCAGTACTTC
CSASLPYEQYF
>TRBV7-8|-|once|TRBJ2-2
TGTGCCAGCCTCCCGTGGGGAGAAGCCGGGGAGCTGTTTTTT
CASLPWGEAGELFF